The clone carrying this T cell receptor (beta chain) was detected a few times. The antigen remains unidentified. These data come from a study of T-cell memory formation after mild COVID-19. In the study overall: Most TCR clusters belonged to a single donor.

Germline V gene sequence: CDR1 MGHDK, CDR2 SYGVNS. Trimming shortened V by 7 bases and J by 9 bases, and 28 bases separated the two germline ends. This CDR3 comprises 17 residues. Study outcomes and limitations: Balance between CD4 and CD8 was seen in clones contracting day 15 to 85, and a CD4+ lean was seen in later expanders. The pre-infection memory compartment contained some responding clones, suggesting cross-reactive memory joined.

Constant-segment primers and 5'RACE yielded cDNA libraries for TCR alpha and TCR beta, each carrying sample barcodes and UMIs. TCRdb redid the calling of the 5' RACE reads with MiXCR, one entry per CDR3 protein. The sample consists of roughly 620,000 distinct CDR3 sequences, around 17% of them appearing once. Sequencing was done on a sample of PBMCs or a T cell subset sorted from them (not recorded which). The V and J genes are TRBV25-1 and TRBJ2-1; tentatively, D is TRBD1 or TRBD2 (5 bases each). This clonotype was obtained from an adult woman who had mild COVID-19 (a few samples of this study predate the infection). Cell type and time point are not known. CDR3 coding DNA: TGTGCCAGCACCCCCTCCGGCAGGGATGGACGTCGGGGTGAGCAGTTCTTC. Protein sequence: CASTPSGRDGRRGEQFF.